The T cell receptor beta chain under discussion was sequenced for a study of blood T cells in healthy people across ages. Broader study findings: Unsorted PBMC material precluded a definitive naive versus antigen-experienced comparison. In the absence of known donor CMV status, changes in expanded clonotypes were possibly confounded.

V gave up 7 bases and J gave up 3 bases, with 16 bases separating them. There are 14 residues in the CDR3. CDR1 and CDR2 (germline): SNHLY, FYNNEI. A remark on this clonotype: Its antigen is as yet unknown. This sequence may be a read error, since a much larger clone differs from it by one base.

Then a second PCR, running about 6 to 12 cycles, was carried out with a sample-barcoded 5' primer and a J-beta primer mix. TCRdb used MiXCR to reprocess the 5' RACE reads, holding one entry per CDR3 protein. The table records about 750,000 distinct CDR3 sequences, roughly 50% of them present only once. The receptor comes from an elderly man in good health. The V and J genes are TRBV2 and TRBJ2-7; D possibly matches TRBD1 or TRBD2 (5 bases each). The sequencing sample was made of blood. This chain's CDR3 is CASIGGVSGYEQYF. CDR3 DNA sequence: TGTGCCAGCATTGGGGGAGTATCCGGCTACGAGCAGTACTTC.